This T cell receptor (beta chain) was observed in a study of blood T cell repertoires in COVID-19 (dated by TCRdb to the early 2020s). Regarding the study in general: Collaborator samples came from the United States, Italy and Spain and covered acute and convalescent phases of COVID-19. The prospective study material was composed of cDNA or gDNA derived from T cells, B-cell-depleted T cells, or PBMCs. Deeply sampled blood TCRbeta repertoires from subjects exposed to, actively infected with, or recovered from COVID-19 were included in the dataset. A freely available public database, intended as a resource for researchers studying the immune response to SARS-CoV-2, is where the repertoires were released. Samples came from the ongoing ImmuneRACE study (first 160 participants) plus 1,254 subjects from 6 global collaborators. The sample metadata nearly always contained a de-identified subject ID, COVID-19 status, age in years and sex. Where available, HLA class I and class II types were obtained from metadata supplied by the sample provider rather than from assay-based typing. General study outcomes and caveats: Clinical and demographic metadata were provided uncurated, with the amount varying by source and participant.

The cysteine opens and the phenylalanine closes a CDR3 of 15 amino acids. Just the 45-base CDR3 DNA is kept, in frame starting at base 1. The germline V gene yields SGHAT for CDR1 and FQNNGV for CDR2. V and J are truncated by 5 bases and 9 bases respectively, leaving an intervening sequence of 23 bases. Enrolling through a virtual design, the prospective study's participants ranged in age from roughly 18 to 89 years and lived across roughly 23 United States geographic areas. In the prospective study, participants were assigned to cohorts based on the clinical history participants reported in a screening survey and a study questionnaire. In the prospective study, mobile phlebotomists collected whole blood, serum and a nasopharyngeal or oropharyngeal swab from each participant. Over a 2-month period, participants in the prospective study had the option of providing additional blood draws and questionnaires. Blood samples from the prospective study were shipped frozen or at room temperature prior to DNA extraction.

The immunoSEQ Assay, a bias-controlled multiplex PCR, was used to amplify TCRbeta CDR3 regions from genomic DNA. The authors' analysis ran thus. The number of nucleated cells in each sample was estimated by amplification of reference gene primers within the assay. Sequence reads were collapsed and filtered to measure the absolute abundance of every unique TCRbeta CDR3 rearrangement. For each sample, productive Simpson clonality was calculated as the square root of Simpson's diversity index over productive rearrangements. In its TCRdb copy, this immuneACCESS table keeps in-frame sequences only and misses some clones. Where compared with another copy, unresolved V genes explain less than half of these, and the others have no known cause. That table furnishes V, J and clone size, whereas the DNA furnished D and trimming. The sample contains around 190,000 clones, approximately 90% of them found a single time. The ten largest clonotypes hold under 13% of the sample.

Remarks on this clone: Its antigen is still unknown. Per-base qualities were not stored, and no clone one base away is much larger.

In this chain, TRBV11-2 is recombined with TRBJ2-7; the D gene is perhaps TRBD2, on 5 matching bases. This receptor was taken from a man younger than 35 with acute COVID-19. The specimen was PBMCs or T cells enriched from blood (not recorded which). The DNA sequence reads TGTGCCAGCAGCACCCAGCGGACTGGCCGAAAGGGGCAGTACTTC. The encoded protein is CASSTQRTGRKGQYF.